This entry concerns a single TCR beta chain. Profiling relied on immunoSEQ multiplex PCR, and the TCRdb table lists in-frame clones only, not all of them. The table has about 82,000 clones, roughly 94% seen once. The data were obtained in a study of cytomegalovirus exposure and HLA in healthy donors. The clonotype was recovered from a woman between 18 and 30 years old in good health and CMV-seronegative. Source material: PBMCs.

The CDR3 here is CASSLVSMRPKNIQYF. The CDR3 region has the DNA TGTGCCAGCAGCTTAGTGTCGATGCGGCCCAAAAACATTCAGTACTTC. The V gene is TRBV7-2, the J gene TRBJ2-4; no definite D call. From germline, CDR1 is SGHTA and CDR2 FQGNSA. The CDR3 length is 16 residues. V was pared by 1 base and J by 2 bases, with 12 bases between.